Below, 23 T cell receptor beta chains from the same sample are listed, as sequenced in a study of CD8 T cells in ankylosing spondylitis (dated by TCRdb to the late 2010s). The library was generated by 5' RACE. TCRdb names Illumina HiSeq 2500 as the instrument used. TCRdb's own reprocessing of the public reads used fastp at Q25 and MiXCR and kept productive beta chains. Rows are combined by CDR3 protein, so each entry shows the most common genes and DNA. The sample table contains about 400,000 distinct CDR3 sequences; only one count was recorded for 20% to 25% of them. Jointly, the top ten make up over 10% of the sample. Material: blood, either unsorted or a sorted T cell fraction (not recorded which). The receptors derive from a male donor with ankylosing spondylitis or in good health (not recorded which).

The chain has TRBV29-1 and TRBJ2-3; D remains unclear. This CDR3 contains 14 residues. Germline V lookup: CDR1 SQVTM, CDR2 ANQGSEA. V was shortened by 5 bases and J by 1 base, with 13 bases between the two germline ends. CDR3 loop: CSVRMLSGTDTQYF. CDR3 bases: TGCAGCGTTCGGATGCTATCAGGCACAGATACGCAGTATTTT.

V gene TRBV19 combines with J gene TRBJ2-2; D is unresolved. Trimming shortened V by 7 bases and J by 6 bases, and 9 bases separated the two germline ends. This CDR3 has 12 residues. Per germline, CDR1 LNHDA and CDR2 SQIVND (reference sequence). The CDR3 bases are TGTGCCAGTACAGACCAGTCCGGGGAGCTGTTTTTT. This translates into CASTDQSGELFF.

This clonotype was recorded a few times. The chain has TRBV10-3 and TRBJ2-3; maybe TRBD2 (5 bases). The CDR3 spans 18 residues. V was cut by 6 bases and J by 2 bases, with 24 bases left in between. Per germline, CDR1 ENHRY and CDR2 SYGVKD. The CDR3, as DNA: TGTGCCATCAGGGGGTCCCTGGACTTTGCGGAAAACACAGATACGCAGTATTTT. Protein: CAIRGSLDFAENTDTQYF.

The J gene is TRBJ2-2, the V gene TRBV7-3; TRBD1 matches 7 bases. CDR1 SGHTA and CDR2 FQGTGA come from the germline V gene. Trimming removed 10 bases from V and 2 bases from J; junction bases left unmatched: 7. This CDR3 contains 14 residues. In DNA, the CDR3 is TGTGCCACCCGACGGGACAGTAACACCGGGGAGCTGTTTTTT. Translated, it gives CATRRDSNTGELFF.

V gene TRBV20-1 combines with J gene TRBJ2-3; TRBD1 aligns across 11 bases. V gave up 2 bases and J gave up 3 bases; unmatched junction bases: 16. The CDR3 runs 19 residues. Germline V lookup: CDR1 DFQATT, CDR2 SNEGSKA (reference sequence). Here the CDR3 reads CSARPNPAGGQGVTDTQYF. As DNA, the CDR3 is TGCAGTGCTAGACCTAATCCCGCGGGGGGACAGGGGGTGACAGATACGCAGTATTTT.

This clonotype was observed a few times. DNA for the CDR3: TGCGCCAGCAGCTTTTCAGGGTCAGATACGCAGTATTTT. Protein: CASSFSGSDTQYF. The chain has TRBV5-1 and TRBJ2-3; D might be TRBD1 (5 bases). The CDR3 consists of 13 residues. The V end was cut by 2 bases, the J end by 4 bases, with 8 bases between. Per the germline V gene, CDR1 is SGHRS and CDR2 is YFSETQ.

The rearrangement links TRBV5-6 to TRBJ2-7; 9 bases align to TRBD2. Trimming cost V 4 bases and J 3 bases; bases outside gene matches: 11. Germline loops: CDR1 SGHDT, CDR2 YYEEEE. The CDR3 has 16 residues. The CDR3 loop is CASSAGGGHPYYEQYF. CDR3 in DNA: TGTGCCAGCAGCGCGGGGGGGGGTCATCCTTACTACGAGCAGTACTTC.

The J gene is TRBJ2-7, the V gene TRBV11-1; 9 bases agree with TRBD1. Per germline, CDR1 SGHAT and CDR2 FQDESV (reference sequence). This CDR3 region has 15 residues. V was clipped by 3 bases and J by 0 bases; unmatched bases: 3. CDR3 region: CASSFEDRGSYEQYF. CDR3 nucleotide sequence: TGTGCCAGCAGCTTTGAGGACAGGGGCTCCTACGAGCAGTACTTC. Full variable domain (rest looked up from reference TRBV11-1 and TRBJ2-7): EAEVAQSPRYKITEKSQAVAFWCDPISGHATLYWYRQILGQGPELLVQFQDESVVDDSQLPKDRFSAERLKGVDSTLKIQPAELGDSAMYLCASSFEDRGSYEQYFGPGTRLTVT.

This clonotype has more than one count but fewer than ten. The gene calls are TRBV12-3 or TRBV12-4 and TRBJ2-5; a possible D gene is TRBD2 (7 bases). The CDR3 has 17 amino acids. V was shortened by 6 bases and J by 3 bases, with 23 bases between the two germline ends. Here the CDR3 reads CASSTRPRGAGEETQYF. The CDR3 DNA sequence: TGTGCCAGCAGCACACGCCCCCGGGGGGCGGGAGAAGAGACCCAGTACTTC.

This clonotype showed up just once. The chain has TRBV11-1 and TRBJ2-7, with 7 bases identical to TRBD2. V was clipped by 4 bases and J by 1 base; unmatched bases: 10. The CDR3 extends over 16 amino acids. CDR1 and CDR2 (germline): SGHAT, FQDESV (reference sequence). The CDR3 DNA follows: TGTGCCAGCAGCTCCCTCGGAGCGGGGCCGTCCTACGAGCAGTACTTC. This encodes CASSSLGAGPSYEQYF.

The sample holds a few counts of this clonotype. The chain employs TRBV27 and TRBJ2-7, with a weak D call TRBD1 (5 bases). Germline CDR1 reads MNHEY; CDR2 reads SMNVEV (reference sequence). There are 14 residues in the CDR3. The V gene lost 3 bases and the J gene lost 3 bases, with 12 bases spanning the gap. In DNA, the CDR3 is TGTGCCAGCAGTTTTCCAGGGTCTGGCTACGAGCAGTACTTC. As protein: CASSFPGSGYEQYF.

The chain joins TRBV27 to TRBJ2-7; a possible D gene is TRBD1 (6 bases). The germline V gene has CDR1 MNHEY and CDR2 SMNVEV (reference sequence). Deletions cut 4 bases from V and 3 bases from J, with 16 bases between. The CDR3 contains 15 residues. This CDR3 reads CASSSRQVGDYEQYF. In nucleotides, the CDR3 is TGTGCCAGCAGTTCGCGACAGGTTGGGGACTACGAGCAGTACTTC.

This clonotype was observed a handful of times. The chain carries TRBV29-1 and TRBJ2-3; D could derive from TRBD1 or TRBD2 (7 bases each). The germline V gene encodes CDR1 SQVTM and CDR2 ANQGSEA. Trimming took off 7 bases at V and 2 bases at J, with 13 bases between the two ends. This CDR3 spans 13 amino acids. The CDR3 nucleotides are TGCAGCGGGGAGGGGGCGCTCACAGATACGCAGTATTTT. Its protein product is CSGEGALTDTQYF.

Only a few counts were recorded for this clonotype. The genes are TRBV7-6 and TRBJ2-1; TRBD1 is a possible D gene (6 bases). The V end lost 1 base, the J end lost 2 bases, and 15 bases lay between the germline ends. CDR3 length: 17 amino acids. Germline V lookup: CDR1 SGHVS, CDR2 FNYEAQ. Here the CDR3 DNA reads TGTGCCAGCAGCTTAGTGCAGGGGATAAGGACCTACAATGAGCAGTTCTTC. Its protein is CASSLVQGIRTYNEQFF.

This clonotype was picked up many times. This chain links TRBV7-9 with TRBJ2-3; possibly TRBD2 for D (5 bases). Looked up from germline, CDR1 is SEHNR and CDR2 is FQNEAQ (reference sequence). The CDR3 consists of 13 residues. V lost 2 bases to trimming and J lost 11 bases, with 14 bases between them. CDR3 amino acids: CASSLSPAAGQYF. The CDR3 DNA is TGTGCCAGCAGCTTATCCCCAGCGGCGGGGCAGTATTTT.

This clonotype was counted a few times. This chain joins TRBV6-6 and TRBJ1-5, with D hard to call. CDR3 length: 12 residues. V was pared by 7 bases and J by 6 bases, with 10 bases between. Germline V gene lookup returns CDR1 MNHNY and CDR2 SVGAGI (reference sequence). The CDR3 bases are TGTGCCAGCACCGACGGGCCTCAGCCCCAGCATTTT. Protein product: CASTDGPQPQHF.

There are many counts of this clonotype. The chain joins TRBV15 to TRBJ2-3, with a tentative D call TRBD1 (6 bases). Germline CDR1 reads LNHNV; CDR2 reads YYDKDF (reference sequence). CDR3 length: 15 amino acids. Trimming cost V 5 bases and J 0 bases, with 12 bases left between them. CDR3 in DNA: TGTGCCACCAGCGGATGGGACACGAGCACAGATACGCAGTATTTT. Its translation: CATSGWDTSTDTQYF.

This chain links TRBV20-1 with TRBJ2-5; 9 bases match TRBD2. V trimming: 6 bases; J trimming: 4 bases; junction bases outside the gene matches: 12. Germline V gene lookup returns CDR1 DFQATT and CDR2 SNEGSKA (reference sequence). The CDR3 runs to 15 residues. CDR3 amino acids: CSAPTRLAGRETQYF. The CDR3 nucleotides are TGCAGTGCCCCCACCCGTCTAGCGGGGAGAGAGACCCAGTACTTC.

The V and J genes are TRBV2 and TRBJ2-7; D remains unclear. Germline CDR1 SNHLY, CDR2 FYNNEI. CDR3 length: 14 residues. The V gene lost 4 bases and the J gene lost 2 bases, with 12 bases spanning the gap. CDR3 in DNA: TGTGCCAGCAGTGTGTACCCGATAACCTACGAGCAGTACTTC. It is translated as CASSVYPITYEQYF.

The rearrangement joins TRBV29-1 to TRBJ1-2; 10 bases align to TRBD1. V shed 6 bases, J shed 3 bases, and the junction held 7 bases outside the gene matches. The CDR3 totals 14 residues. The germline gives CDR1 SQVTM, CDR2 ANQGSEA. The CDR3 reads CSVYDRGLHYGYTF. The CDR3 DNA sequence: TGCAGCGTATACGACAGGGGGCTTCACTATGGCTACACCTTC.

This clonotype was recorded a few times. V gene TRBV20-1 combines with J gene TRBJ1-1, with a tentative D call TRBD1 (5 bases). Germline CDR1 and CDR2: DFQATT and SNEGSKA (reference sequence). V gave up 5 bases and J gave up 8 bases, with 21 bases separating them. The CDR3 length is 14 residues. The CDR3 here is CSAPFLQAITEAFF. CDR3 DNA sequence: TGCAGTGCTCCCTTTCTACAGGCAATTACCGAAGCTTTCTTT.

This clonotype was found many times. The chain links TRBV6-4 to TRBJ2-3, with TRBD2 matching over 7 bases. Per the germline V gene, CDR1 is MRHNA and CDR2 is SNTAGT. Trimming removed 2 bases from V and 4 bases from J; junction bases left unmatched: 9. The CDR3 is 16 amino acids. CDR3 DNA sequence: TGTGCCAGCAGTGACAGTGGGTCTAGCGGCTCAGATACGCAGTATTTT. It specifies CASSDSGSSGSDTQYF.

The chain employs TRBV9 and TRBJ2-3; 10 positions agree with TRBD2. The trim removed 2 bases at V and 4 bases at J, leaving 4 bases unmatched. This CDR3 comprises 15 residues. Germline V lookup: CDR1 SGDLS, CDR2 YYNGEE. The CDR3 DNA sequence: TGTGCCAGCAGCGTGACTAGCGGGCCCTCAGATACGCAGTATTTT. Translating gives CASSVTSGPSDTQYF.